The rows below give T cell receptor beta chains drawn from one sample of a study of cytomegalovirus exposure and HLA in healthy donors. Method: immunoSEQ multiplex PCR; TCRdb's copy keeps in-frame clones and lacks some. The table includes about 130,000 clones, 75% to 85% detected once. Sequencing was done on a sample of PBMCs. Receptors were obtained from a girl aged 2 to 10 in good health and CMV-seronegative. CDR3s include the opening cysteine and the closing phenylalanine or tryptophan. The order of the fields is D gene, V gene, J gene, clone size, CDR3 DNA, CDR3 protein. D genes are given only for firm matches. Only part of the rows carry a size: once, few, many, or a class if the clone is expanded.

.	TRBV6-5	TRBJ2-5	.	TGTGCCAGCAGTTACTCGGCAGGGGAGACCCAGTACTTC	CASSYSAGETQYF
.	TRBV28	TRBJ1-4	few	TGTGCCAGCAGACCCAGTGGAGGAGGTGAAAAACTGTTTTTT	CASRPSGGGEKLFF
TRBD1	TRBV6-5	TRBJ2-7	.	TGTGCCAGCAGTGGACAGGAGTCCTACGAGCAGTACTTC	CASSGQESYEQYF
TRBD1	TRBV28	TRBJ2-7	.	TGTGCCAGCAGTACCGCCCCCCCGGACAGGGGCCAGCAGTACTTC	CASSTAPPDRGQQYF
.	TRBV5-1	TRBJ2-3	few	TGCGCCAGCAGCATGGAGCTGGATACGCAGTATTTT	CASSMELDTQYF
.	TRBV7-9	TRBJ2-1	.	TGTGCCAGCAGCTCTGGGCAGGGGCTCCTCAATTCCAATGAGCAGTTCTTC	CASSSGQGLLNSNEQFF
TRBD1	TRBV13	TRBJ2-6	.	TGTGCCAGCAGCACCCAGACAGGGAGCGGGGCCAACGTCCTGACTTTC	CASSTQTGSGANVLTF
.	TRBV28	TRBJ1-1	once	TGTGCCAGCAGTTTCCGGCAGGGAAACACTGAAGCTTTCTTT	CASSFRQGNTEAFF
.	TRBV4-3	TRBJ1-6	.	TGCGCCAGCAGCCAAGATACGCAGGCCACCAATTCACCCCTCCACTTT	CASSQDTQATNSPLHF
TRBD2	TRBV4-3	TRBJ2-2	.	TGCGCCAGCAGCCAAGATCATAGCGGGGGGGGCAACACCGGGGAGCTGTTTTTT	CASSQDHSGGGNTGELFF
TRBD2	TRBV6-1	TRBJ2-3	.	TGTGCCAGCAGTGTGCTAGCGGGAGGGCGCAGCACAGATACGCAGTATTTT	CASSVLAGGRSTDTQYF
.	TRBV6-4	TRBJ1-5	.	TGTGCCAGCACCAGGGGTCGAGGCAATCAGCCCCAGCATTTT	CASTRGRGNQPQHF
TRBD2	TRBV10-3	TRBJ2-5	.	TGTGCCACCGGGAGCGGGGGGGCCTGGGAGACCCAGTACTTC	CATGSGGAWETQYF
.	TRBV7-2	TRBJ1-5	once	TGTGCCAGCAGCTTAGACAGGGCAGTAGGGCAGCCCCAGCATTTT	CASSLDRAVGQPQHF
TRBD1	TRBV6-6	TRBJ2-7	.	TGTGCCAGCAGTTACGGGACAGAGGTACGGAGCGAGCAGTACTTC	CASSYGTEVRSEQYF
.	TRBV7-2	TRBJ1-1	once	TGTGCCAGCAGCTTCAGTGGCACTGAAGCTTTCTTT	CASSFSGTEAFF
TRBD1	TRBV4-1	TRBJ2-5	.	TGCGCCAGCAGCCAAGATATATCCGGGACAGGTAAAGAGACCCAGTACTTC	CASSQDISGTGKETQYF
.	TRBV30	TRBJ2-7	.	TGTGCCTGGAGTGCCGACAGGCAGCGGGAGCAGTACTTC	CAWSADRQREQYF
TRBD1	TRBV2	TRBJ1-2	.	TGTGCCAGCAGATCAGGGGGCTATGGCTACACCTTC	CASRSGGYGYTF
TRBD2	TRBV11-2	TRBJ2-2	.	TGTGCCAGCGAGCGGGGGGACTTATCGAACACCGGGGAGCTGTTTTTT	CASERGDLSNTGELFF
.	TRBV27	TRBJ2-5	.	TGTGCCAGCAGTTTCCACAGGGTAGAGACCCAGTACTTC	CASSFHRVETQYF
.	TRBV7-9	TRBJ1-6	.	TGTGCCAGCAGCTTAGAGCATAATTCACCCCTCCACTTT	CASSLEHNSPLHF
.	TRBV13	TRBJ2-7	.	TGTGCCAGCAGCTTAGGTAGCGGAACCTACGAGCAGTACTTC	CASSLGSGTYEQYF
TRBD1	TRBV28	TRBJ2-3	.	TGTGCCACCATCCGGGACAGGCAAGATACGCAGTATTTT	CATIRDRQDTQYF
TRBD1	TRBV6-1	TRBJ2-7	.	TGTGCCAGCAGAAACAGGGGGACCTACGAGCAGTACTTC	CASRNRGTYEQYF
.	TRBV5-1	TRBJ2-7	.	TGCGCCAGCAGCTTGGTGGTGAGCTCCTACGAGCAGTACTTC	CASSLVVSSYEQYF
TRBD2	TRBV5-1	TRBJ2-1	.	TGCGCCAGCAGCTTGGCCTCGGCGGGAGCTTCCAATGAGCAGTTCTTC	CASSLASAGASNEQFF
TRBD1	TRBV15	TRBJ2-5	.	TGTGCCACCAGCCCAAAAGCCCCGGGACAGGGGAAAGAGACCCAGTACTTC	CATSPKAPGQGKETQYF
TRBD2	TRBV19	TRBJ2-5	once	TGTGCCAGTAGGCCGCTAGCGGGGGGTGCTGAGGGGGTTATAGAGACCCAGTACTTC	CASRPLAGGAEGVIETQYF
.	TRBV19	TRBJ1-1	.	TGTGCCAGTAGTATATCCGAGGAGAACACTGAAGCTTTCTTT	CASSISEENTEAFF
TRBD1	TRBV6-1	TRBJ2-7	.	TGTGCCAGCAGTGAGGATTGGACAGGTTCCTACGAGCAGTACTTC	CASSEDWTGSYEQYF
.	TRBV6-5	TRBJ2-1	.	TGTGCCAGCAGTTACATACAGGGAACATACAATGAGCAGTTCTTC	CASSYIQGTYNEQFF
TRBD2	TRBV9	TRBJ2-1	.	TGTGCCAGCAGCGTAGCCGCCGGACTAGCCCCCGAGCAGTTCTTC	CASSVAAGLAPEQFF
TRBD2	TRBV7-2	TRBJ2-7	.	TGTGCCAGCAGCTTAACTAGCGGGGGGTGGAACGAGCAGTACTTC	CASSLTSGGWNEQYF
TRBD1	TRBV27	TRBJ2-1	.	TGTGCCAGCAGTTTGGGACAGAACTCCTACAATGAGCAGTTCTTC	CASSLGQNSYNEQFF
TRBD2	TRBV6-5	TRBJ2-1	.	TGTGCCAGCAGTTATCCTAGCGGGAGGGGCCACAATGAGCAGTTCTTC	CASSYPSGRGHNEQFF
.	TRBV28	TRBJ2-5	once	TGTGCCAGCAGTTTGGCACAGACCCAAGAGACCCAGTACTTC	CASSLAQTQETQYF
TRBD2	TRBV6-6	TRBJ2-7	.	TGTGCCAGCAGTTACAAGCGGGGGGCCTACGAGCAGTACTTC	CASSYKRGAYEQYF
TRBD1	TRBV29-1	TRBJ1-1	.	TGCAGCGCCTTAGCCGGGACAGGGGCTGAAGCTTTCTTT	CSALAGTGAEAFF
TRBD2	TRBV7-2	TRBJ2-7	.	TGTGCCAGCAGCTTGGTACCGGGACTAGCGGGAGGATCCAACTACGAGCAGTACTTC	CASSLVPGLAGGSNYEQYF
.	TRBV18	TRBJ1-5	.	TGTGCCAGCTCACCAAACTATAGCAATCAGCCCCAGCATTTT	CASSPNYSNQPQHF